This paragraph reports one T cell receptor beta chain. The target of this receptor is not known. No qualities accompany the bases; no much larger clone lies one base away. These data originate in a study of long-term antiretroviral therapy in people with HIV (dated by TCRdb to the early 2020s). Describing the broader study: The earliest samples were collected about a decade before the 2015 WHO recommendation for immediate ART, when ART was typically delayed until CD4 counts fell. Whether ART initiation and durable HIV suppression were associated with changes in peripheral blood TRB repertoire composition and diversity was tested in a retrospective serial study. From fewer than 35 adults with confirmed HIV infection, the cohort provided under 250 cryopreserved PBMC samples, gathered serially across a mean of around six years (range 1-12). About 40% of the 30 participants with HIV were female. No cross-contamination during QIAcube processing was seen in test extractions of a monoclonal T-cell line run alongside a few dozen polyclonal samples. Overall results and qualifications from the work: Inferences about post-ART repertoire changes are limited because no data were available on ART adherence, viral resistance or therapy changes. Compared with controls, HIV repertoires had narrower CDR3 length ranges, and the network structure pointed to an antigen-experienced repertoire that shifted only slightly toward naive after ART. Unsorted PBMC were profiled instead of sorted CD4+ and CD8+ T cells because pre-ART samples had limited cell numbers. The samples were dated from about 2004 to 2017, and the ART regimens that were used may be less effective than current ART regimens. Starting ART was linked to a significant rise in TRB diversity, yet even after long-term ART the diversity remained significantly lower than in transplant donor controls. Expanded TRB clones identified before ART initiation dominated the repertoire at all time points, although this dominance fluctuated and declined in many PLHIV after ART. Limited PBMC availability meant only the TCR beta chain was sequenced, without alpha chain pairing.

To be included, a participant needed at least one PBMC sample from before ART initiation plus at least two post-ART samples. Treatment was received in the United States of America by all participants with HIV. Before DNA extraction, cryopreserved samples of 1-10 million PBMC were thawed and then washed. At the time of the earliest PBMC sample for each participant with HIV, ages ranged from roughly 20 to 54 years. PBMC samples were contributed by each participant from 1-4 timepoints before ART initiation and 2-8 timepoints after ART initiation, with a median of 7 samples. Serial HIV viral load, CD4+ T-cell count, ART history and demographic data were obtained for every participant. Genomic DNA was extracted from unsorted PBMC with a Qiagen kit on a QIAcube, with processing performed in batches of 12 samples. The immunoSEQ hsTCRB v3.0 assay was used at survey level resolution to sequence the TRB variable region. The targeted TRB sequencing depth was 40,000-50,000 T-cell genomes per sample. TRB libraries were pooled and sequenced on an Illumina MiSeq using a v3 150-cycle kit. The original methods were these. Repertoire analysis was run in R within a reproducible Nextflow workflow that covered QC, data transformation and analysis. Custom analyses were implemented in LymphoSeq2, an R package for AIRR-Seq data exploration. A handful of samples yielding fewer than 5000 total TRB sequences were excluded, leaving more than 150 analyzed HIV repertoires. Among the approximately 180 retained HIV repertoires, under 65 were collected before ART initiation and 120 to 130 after ART initiation. Repertoires were downsampled to 5000 TRB nucleotide sequences, with summary statistics averaged over 100 downsampling iterations. Only TRB sequences with CDR3 regions of at least seven amino acids were retained for analysis. Diversity was measured with a Shannon entropy-derived clonality score and the Gini coefficient. In the repertoire networks, any two of the top 5000 CDR3 amino acid sequences were connected whenever the two sequences differed by an edit distance of one. GLIPH2 predicted antigen specificity groups and MHC restriction for TRB CDR3 amino acid sequences. CDR3 amino acid sequences were matched against VDJdb and McPAS-TCR to flag known CMV, EBV, HIV or tissue antigen associations. Pre-ART, post-ART and control groups were compared with Wilcoxon signed-rank tests and Holm-Bonferroni correction. This immuneACCESS table, as held by TCRdb, lists in-frame sequences with V and J called but not all clones. Of the missing ones, under half trace to an unresolved V gene in checked studies; the others have no known cause. V and J calls and clone size come straight from that table; D and trimming were deduced from the DNA. A total of roughly 19,000 clones appear in this sample, approximately 80% of them only once. The top ten clonotypes cover 18% of the sample.

This clonotype originated in a woman younger than 30 with HIV. Sample: unsorted PBMCs, taken 0.6 years after starting antiretroviral therapy.

The CDR3 in this case is CAMGRSLDSPLHF. In nucleotide form, the sequence is TGTGCCATGGGGAGATCTCTGGATTCACCCCTCCACTTT. The V gene is TRBV10-3 and the J gene is TRBJ1-6, with the D segment identity uncertain. Sequences ENHRY (CDR1) and SYGVKD (CDR2) are obtained from the germline V gene. V is shortened by 9 bases, J by 8 bases, and the region joining them spans 14 bases. From the cysteine up to the phenylalanine, the CDR3 has a length of 13 residues. The entry retains the CDR3 DNA only, 39 bases that are in frame from base 1.